This T cell receptor (beta chain) was obtained from a study of CD8 T cells in ankylosing spondylitis. Findings and limits, study-wide: Disease-linked clones were reportedly significantly enriched in matched ankylosing spondylitis synovial fluid.

The CDR3 runs to 15 residues. V lost 7 bases, J lost 0 bases, and 6 bases stayed unmatched. CDR1 is SNHLY, CDR2 FYNNEI, per germline. TCRdb reanalysed the 5' RACE reads using MiXCR and keeps one entry per CDR3 protein. The data hold under 300,000 distinct CDR3 sequences, with around 10% observed a single time. This clonotype was counted a few times. Its specificity is unknown. This TCR was recovered from a male donor with ankylosing spondylitis or in good health (not recorded which). The sequenced material came from blood, either unsorted or a sorted T cell fraction (not recorded which). The chain is built from TRBV2 and TRBJ2-3; 8 bases agree with TRBD2. The CDR3 DNA sequence: TGTGCCAGCATGTCAAGCGGGGGTAGCACAGATACGCAGTATTTT. As protein: CASMSSGGSTDTQYF.